These T cell receptor beta chains were read from a single sample in a study of blood T cell repertoires in COVID-19. Profiled with immunoSEQ multiplex PCR; TCRdb holds only in-frame clones, not every one. Of approximately 220,000 clones listed, roughly four fifths are singletons. Sequenced material: PBMCs or T cells enriched from blood (not recorded which). The source of these receptors is a woman between 50 and 59 years old who had been exposed to COVID-19. Each CDR3 is given with its conserved first and last residue. D genes are given only for firm matches. Rows give clone size only sometimes, using once, few, many, or a class for an expanded clone.

cdr3_aa: CASSDSHGRNEKLFF; cdr3_nt: TGCGCCAGCAGCGACAGCCATGGGCGGAACGAAAAACTGTTTTTT; clone_size: once; v_call: TRBV5-1; d_call: NA; j_call: TRBJ1-4
cdr3_aa: CASARGRAGEAFF; cdr3_nt: TGTGCCAGCGCCCGAGGGAGGGCAGGTGAAGCTTTCTTT; clone_size: NA; v_call: TRBV6-5; d_call: NA; j_call: TRBJ1-1
cdr3_aa: CASSVSGVDTGELFF; cdr3_nt: TGTGCCAGCAGCGTCAGCGGCGTGGACACCGGGGAGCTGTTTTTT; clone_size: NA; v_call: TRBV9; d_call: NA; j_call: TRBJ2-2
cdr3_aa: CASSRSRSGTGENIQYF; cdr3_nt: TGTGCCAGCAGCAGGAGTCGGTCGGGGACAGGGGAAAACATTCAGTACTTC; clone_size: NA; v_call: TRBV21-1; d_call: NA; j_call: TRBJ2-4
cdr3_aa: CASSLVGLAVDTQYF; cdr3_nt: TGCGCCAGCAGCTTGGTTGGACTAGCGGTCGATACGCAGTATTTT; clone_size: once; v_call: TRBV5-1; d_call: TRBD2; j_call: TRBJ2-3
cdr3_aa: CASSLEDGLNSPLHF; cdr3_nt: TGTGCCAGCAGTCTTGAAGACGGGTTAAATTCACCCCTCCACTTT; clone_size: NA; v_call: TRBV2; d_call: NA; j_call: TRBJ1-6
cdr3_aa: CATGQGPNGDTIYF; cdr3_nt: TGTGCCACCGGACAGGGGCCTAATGGGGACACCATATATTTT; clone_size: NA; v_call: TRBV6-5; d_call: TRBD1; j_call: TRBJ1-3
cdr3_aa: CASRAPRVNTEAFF; cdr3_nt: TGTGCCAGCAGGGCCCCCAGGGTAAACACTGAAGCTTTCTTT; clone_size: few; v_call: TRBV28; d_call: NA; j_call: TRBJ1-1
cdr3_aa: CASSRQQGAGFATNEKLFF; cdr3_nt: TGTGCCAGCAGTCGCCAACAGGGAGCAGGCTTTGCAACTAATGAAAAACTGTTTTTT; clone_size: NA; v_call: TRBV27; d_call: NA; j_call: TRBJ1-4
cdr3_aa: CARSFRTGKRASGNTIYF; cdr3_nt: TGTGCCAGAAGCTTCCGGACAGGGAAGCGGGCCTCTGGAAACACCATATATTTT; clone_size: NA; v_call: TRBV5-3; d_call: TRBD1; j_call: TRBJ1-3
cdr3_aa: CASSPGTQDYEQYF; cdr3_nt: TGTGCCAGCTCACCAGGGACACAAGACTACGAGCAGTACTTC; clone_size: NA; v_call: TRBV18; d_call: NA; j_call: TRBJ2-7
cdr3_aa: CASSDRRVPDTQYF; cdr3_nt: TGTGCCAGTAGTGACCGCAGGGTCCCAGATACGCAGTATTTT; clone_size: NA; v_call: TRBV19; d_call: NA; j_call: TRBJ2-3
cdr3_aa: CASSYSTQGDTEAFF; cdr3_nt: TGTGCCAGCAGTTACTCGACCCAGGGGGACACTGAAGCTTTCTTT; clone_size: NA; v_call: TRBV6-5; d_call: TRBD1; j_call: TRBJ1-1
cdr3_aa: CASSVPSGSSGNTIYF; cdr3_nt: TGTGCCAGCAGTGTCCCGTCGGGGTCCTCTGGAAACACCATATATTTT; clone_size: NA; v_call: TRBV6-1; d_call: NA; j_call: TRBJ1-3
cdr3_aa: CAWSRGAYEQYF; cdr3_nt: TGTGCCTGGAGCAGGGGAGCCTACGAGCAGTACTTC; clone_size: NA; v_call: TRBV30; d_call: NA; j_call: TRBJ2-7
cdr3_aa: CAIGTGDHYGYTF; cdr3_nt: TGTGCCATCGGGACAGGGGACCACTATGGCTACACCTTC; clone_size: NA; v_call: TRBV10-3; d_call: TRBD1; j_call: TRBJ1-2
cdr3_aa: CASGQRGINYGYTF; cdr3_nt: TGTGCCAGCGGCCAACGAGGGATTAACTATGGCTACACCTTC; clone_size: NA; v_call: TRBV6-5; d_call: NA; j_call: TRBJ1-2
cdr3_aa: CASSLAPMRARGNTEAFF; cdr3_nt: TGCGCCAGCAGCTTGGCCCCCATGAGGGCCCGGGGGAACACTGAAGCTTTCTTT; clone_size: NA; v_call: TRBV5-1; d_call: NA; j_call: TRBJ1-1
cdr3_aa: CASSFAGTGRTYGYTF; cdr3_nt: TGTGCCAGCAGCTTCGCCGGGACAGGGAGAACCTATGGCTACACCTTC; clone_size: NA; v_call: TRBV7-9; d_call: TRBD1; j_call: TRBJ1-2
cdr3_aa: CASSLVNSPLHF; cdr3_nt: TGTGCCAGCAGTCTCGTAAATTCACCCCTCCACTTT; clone_size: NA; v_call: TRBV6-5; d_call: NA; j_call: TRBJ1-6
cdr3_aa: CASTPRGNEKLFF; cdr3_nt: TGTGCCAGCACCCCCCGAGGTAATGAAAAACTGTTTTTT; clone_size: few; v_call: TRBV6-6; d_call: NA; j_call: TRBJ1-4
cdr3_aa: CASSGDRDRNSPLHF; cdr3_nt: TGTGCCAGCAGCGGGGACAGGGATAGGAATTCACCCCTCCACTTT; clone_size: NA; v_call: TRBV5-5; d_call: TRBD1; j_call: TRBJ1-6
cdr3_aa: CASRRTGTGNTIYF; cdr3_nt: TGTGCCAGCAGAAGGACAGGGACTGGAAACACCATATATTTT; clone_size: NA; v_call: TRBV2; d_call: TRBD1; j_call: TRBJ1-3
cdr3_aa: CASSLNSVGSEQYF; cdr3_nt: TGTGCCAGCAGCTTAAATTCGGTAGGGAGCGAGCAGTACTTC; clone_size: NA; v_call: TRBV7-2; d_call: NA; j_call: TRBJ2-7
cdr3_aa: CSTLRGHEQYF; cdr3_nt: TGCAGCACTTTGCGGGGACACGAGCAGTACTTC; clone_size: few; v_call: TRBV29-1; d_call: NA; j_call: TRBJ2-7
cdr3_aa: CASSLPGQTYGYTF; cdr3_nt: TGTGCCAGCAGCTTGCCGGGACAGACTTATGGCTACACCTTC; clone_size: NA; v_call: TRBV5-8; d_call: TRBD1; j_call: TRBJ1-2
cdr3_aa: CASSLATGQGLGGGYTF; cdr3_nt: TGTGCCAGCAGCTTAGCCACGGGACAGGGACTTGGTGGTGGCTACACCTTC; clone_size: few; v_call: TRBV7-9; d_call: TRBD1; j_call: TRBJ1-2
cdr3_aa: CASSLQGTTEAFF; cdr3_nt: TGTGCCAGCAGTTTACAGGGGACCACTGAAGCTTTCTTT; clone_size: NA; v_call: TRBV12-3/TRBV12-4; d_call: NA; j_call: TRBJ1-1
cdr3_aa: CASSPGQGRNIQYF; cdr3_nt: TGCGCCAGCAGCCCAGGACAGGGCAGAAACATTCAGTACTTC; clone_size: few; v_call: TRBV5-1; d_call: TRBD1; j_call: TRBJ2-4
cdr3_aa: CASTPTGGTEAFF; cdr3_nt: TGTGCCAGCACCCCCACGGGGGGCACTGAAGCTTTCTTT; clone_size: few; v_call: TRBV12-3/TRBV12-4; d_call: NA; j_call: TRBJ1-1
cdr3_aa: CASSESLAGAEETQYF; cdr3_nt: TGTGCCAGCAGTGAAAGTCTAGCGGGGGCCGAAGAGACCCAGTACTTC; clone_size: NA; v_call: TRBV6-1; d_call: TRBD2; j_call: TRBJ2-5
cdr3_aa: CASSQDRTYEQYF; cdr3_nt: TGTGCCAGCAGCCAGGACAGGACCTACGAGCAGTACTTC; clone_size: NA; v_call: TRBV5-6; d_call: TRBD1; j_call: TRBJ2-7
cdr3_aa: CASRGTAYEQYF; cdr3_nt: TGTGCCAGCAGGGGGACAGCCTACGAGCAGTACTTC; clone_size: NA; v_call: TRBV2; d_call: TRBD1; j_call: TRBJ2-7
cdr3_aa: CASNPSGTYTQYF; cdr3_nt: TGTGCCAGCAACCCTAGCGGAACCTATACGCAGTATTTT; clone_size: NA; v_call: TRBV6-2/TRBV6-3; d_call: TRBD2; j_call: TRBJ2-3
cdr3_aa: CASSFGRQQPQHF; cdr3_nt: TGTGCCAGCAGTTTCGGCCGACAGCAGCCCCAGCATTTT; clone_size: NA; v_call: TRBV12-3/TRBV12-4; d_call: NA; j_call: TRBJ1-5
cdr3_aa: CSVAGNSGNTIYF; cdr3_nt: TGCAGCGTGGCAGGGAACTCTGGAAACACCATATATTTT; clone_size: NA; v_call: TRBV29-1; d_call: NA; j_call: TRBJ1-3
cdr3_aa: CASSLWGEDGYTF; cdr3_nt: TGTGCCAGCAGTTTGTGGGGGGAAGATGGCTACACCTTC; clone_size: NA; v_call: TRBV12-3/TRBV12-4; d_call: NA; j_call: TRBJ1-2
cdr3_aa: CAWSVQGPNSGANVLTF; cdr3_nt: TGTGCCTGGAGTGTACAGGGGCCGAATTCTGGGGCCAACGTCCTGACTTTC; clone_size: NA; v_call: TRBV30; d_call: TRBD1; j_call: TRBJ2-6
cdr3_aa: CASSLGQGREKLFF; cdr3_nt: TGTGCCAGCAGCTTGGGACAGGGAAGGGAAAAACTGTTTTTT; clone_size: NA; v_call: TRBV7-2; d_call: TRBD1; j_call: TRBJ1-4
cdr3_aa: CAWRTFGTGRVGGELFF; cdr3_nt: TGTGCCTGGAGAACTTTTGGGACAGGGAGGGTCGGCGGGGAGCTGTTTTTT; clone_size: NA; v_call: TRBV30; d_call: TRBD1; j_call: TRBJ2-2
cdr3_aa: CASSLTTQYNEQFF; cdr3_nt: TGCGCCAGCAGCTTGACTACCCAATACAATGAGCAGTTCTTC; clone_size: NA; v_call: TRBV5-1; d_call: NA; j_call: TRBJ2-1
cdr3_aa: CASSSPGTEGLNTEAFF; cdr3_nt: TGTGCCAGCAGCTCGCCCGGGACAGAGGGACTGAACACTGAAGCTTTCTTT; clone_size: NA; v_call: TRBV7-9; d_call: TRBD1; j_call: TRBJ1-1
cdr3_aa: CASSHGTGAVEAFF; cdr3_nt: TGTGCCAGCAGCCATGGGACAGGGGCAGTTGAAGCTTTCTTT; clone_size: NA; v_call: TRBV3-1/TRBV3-2; d_call: TRBD1; j_call: TRBJ1-1
cdr3_aa: CATVRGQNTEAFF; cdr3_nt: TGTGCCACAGTCAGGGGGCAAAACACTGAAGCTTTCTTT; clone_size: NA; v_call: TRBV5-3; d_call: TRBD1; j_call: TRBJ1-1
cdr3_aa: CASIAQGIGGYTF; cdr3_nt: TGTGCCAGTATTGCCCAGGGGATCGGTGGCTACACCTTC; clone_size: NA; v_call: TRBV19; d_call: NA; j_call: TRBJ1-2
cdr3_aa: CASSPPAGGLGAGELFF; cdr3_nt: TGTGCCAGCAGTCCCCCCGCGGGGGGGTTGGGCGCCGGGGAGCTGTTTTTT; clone_size: few; v_call: TRBV27; d_call: TRBD2; j_call: TRBJ2-2
cdr3_aa: CASSDDKPYNSPLHF; cdr3_nt: TGTGCCAGTAGTGACGACAAACCCTATAATTCACCCCTCCACTTT; clone_size: NA; v_call: TRBV25-1; d_call: NA; j_call: TRBJ1-6
cdr3_aa: CASSSRDRSRQETQYF; cdr3_nt: TGCGCCAGCAGCTCCCGGGACAGGTCGAGGCAAGAGACCCAGTACTTC; clone_size: NA; v_call: TRBV5-1; d_call: TRBD1; j_call: TRBJ2-5
cdr3_aa: CASSPADTEAFF; cdr3_nt: TGTGCCAGCAGCCCTGCGGACACTGAAGCTTTCTTT; clone_size: NA; v_call: TRBV3-1/TRBV3-2; d_call: NA; j_call: TRBJ1-1
cdr3_aa: CASRGRGLLDQPQHF; cdr3_nt: TGTGCCAGCAGAGGCAGGGGGCTCCTGGATCAGCCCCAGCATTTT; clone_size: once; v_call: TRBV28; d_call: TRBD1; j_call: TRBJ1-5
cdr3_aa: CASNSGGGTDTQYF; cdr3_nt: TGTGCCAGTAATTCGGGCGGAGGGACAGATACGCAGTATTTT; clone_size: NA; v_call: TRBV19; d_call: NA; j_call: TRBJ2-3
cdr3_aa: CASGTSVYNEQFF; cdr3_nt: TGCGCCAGCGGAACTAGCGTATACAATGAGCAGTTCTTC; clone_size: NA; v_call: TRBV10-1; d_call: TRBD2; j_call: TRBJ2-1
cdr3_aa: CASGLLDTQYF; cdr3_nt: TGTGCCAGCGGACTCCTAGATACGCAGTATTTT; clone_size: once; v_call: TRBV12-3/TRBV12-4; d_call: NA; j_call: TRBJ2-3
cdr3_aa: CAIGRGLNTEAFF; cdr3_nt: TGTGCCATCGGGAGGGGCCTAAACACTGAAGCTTTCTTT; clone_size: NA; v_call: TRBV10-3; d_call: NA; j_call: TRBJ1-1
cdr3_aa: CASSFGLNTGELFF; cdr3_nt: TGTGCCAGCAGCTTTGGACTGAACACCGGGGAGCTGTTTTTT; clone_size: NA; v_call: TRBV11-2; d_call: NA; j_call: TRBJ2-2
cdr3_aa: CATSSGTPAGNTEAFF; cdr3_nt: TGTGCCACCAGCAGTGGGACACCGGCTGGAAACACTGAAGCTTTCTTT; clone_size: NA; v_call: TRBV15; d_call: NA; j_call: TRBJ1-1
cdr3_aa: CASSFGRAGGLGNEQFF; cdr3_nt: TGTGCCAGCAGCTTTGGGCGCGCAGGGGGTCTCGGGAATGAGCAGTTCTTC; clone_size: NA; v_call: TRBV7-9; d_call: TRBD1; j_call: TRBJ2-1
cdr3_aa: CASSAGTVLPRYF; cdr3_nt: TGTGCCAGCAGTGCCGGGACAGTCCTTCCCCGGTACTTC; clone_size: NA; v_call: TRBV12-3/TRBV12-4; d_call: TRBD1; j_call: TRBJ2-7